One TCR beta chain is described in this entry. Combining a sample-barcoded 5' primer with a J-beta primer mix, a second PCR ran for roughly 7 to 12 cycles. TCRdb reanalysed the 5' RACE reads using MiXCR and keeps one entry per CDR3 protein. The data show 1.6 million or so distinct CDR3 sequences, with 34% seen just once and approximately 10% held by the top ten. V was clipped by 2 bases and J by 1 base; unmatched bases: 3. Germline assignment: CDR1 MNHEY and CDR2 SVGAGI. The CDR3 is made up of 16 amino acids. This entry comes from a study of blood T cells in healthy people across ages. The rearrangement links TRBV6-5 to TRBJ2-3; TRBD2 matches at 10 bases. This sequence originates from a woman between 25 and 40 years old in good health. Material: blood. The CDR3 region is CASSYKAGGRTDTQYF. The CDR3 DNA follows: TGTGCCAGCAGTTACAAAGCGGGAGGGCGCACAGATACGCAGTATTTT.